This is a list of T cell receptor beta chains from one sample in a study of STAT5B mutations in CD4+ large granular lymphocyte leukemia. Repertoires were generated with immunoSEQ multiplex PCR, while TCRdb's copy carries only in-frame clones and drops some. The data hold about 6,300 clones, with just under 75% observed a single time. Sequenced material: PBMCs. The receptors were sampled from a woman between 65 and 79 years old with CD4+ T-cell large granular lymphocyte leukemia. The CDR3 runs from the conserved cysteine through the conserved F or W. Each record gives: CDR3 protein, J gene, V gene.

CASSQSRDTYGYTF	TRBJ1-2	TRBV4-1
CASSPLGKGTDTQYF	TRBJ2-3	TRBV4-1
CASSRDRNTEAFF	TRBJ1-1	TRBV7-6
CASSQQDQETQYF	TRBJ2-5	TRBV14
CASSSRSPVSTDTQYF	TRBJ2-3	TRBV28
CASSIAGQGQETQYF	TRBJ2-5	TRBV19
CASSQSGGIGEKLFF	TRBJ1-4	TRBV4-1
CASSQAPREPRHYNEQFF	TRBJ2-1	TRBV4-1
CSAPGGAEAFF	TRBJ1-1	TRBV20-1
CASRSRGGNTQYF	TRBJ2-3	TRBV19
CASRGSANYGYTF	TRBJ1-2	TRBV6-5
CASSSGQGDSPLHF	TRBJ1-6	TRBV19
CASRRDRAWGTTQYF	TRBJ2-5	TRBV7-9
CASSPSTGQGYPQHF	TRBJ1-5	TRBV7-2
CASSLSAGGAWGTEAFF	TRBJ1-1	TRBV27
CAILSGLLHEQYF	TRBJ2-7	TRBV10-3
CASSSEDRVNYGYTF	TRBJ1-2	TRBV5-4
CASSEPPPSYNSYEQYF	TRBJ2-7	TRBV10-1
CASSSGPGLAVTGELFF	TRBJ2-2	TRBV7-8
CASSLVGLRRAYNSPLHF	TRBJ1-6	TRBV5-1